This entry is about one TCR beta chain. The method was immunoSEQ multiplex PCR; TCRdb's version includes in-frame clones alone and lacks a portion of them. The profile covers tens of thousands of clones, with roughly 98% appearing a single time and 0.34% taken by the ten largest. These data come from a study of Tregs in tolerant kidney transplant recipients. Germline CDR1 MNHEY, CDR2 SMNVEV (reference sequence). The CDR3 loop spans 18 amino acids. The junction had 15 bases not matched to a gene; V was cut back by 2 bases and J by 9 bases. The clonotype was recovered from a human donor who received a combined kidney and bone marrow transplant. This specimen was Tregs from blood, taken before the transplant. The chain is built from TRBV27 and TRBJ2-1; 11 bases align to TRBD2. The chain's CDR3 is CASSLKPLTSGVVREQFF. The CDR3 bases are TGTGCCAGCAGTTTAAAGCCCCTGACTAGCGGGGTGGTCCGTGAGCAGTTCTTC.